This TCR beta chain was documented in a study of blood T cell repertoires in COVID-19. Study overall: Collection of acute and convalescent COVID-19 samples took place in the United States, Italy and Spain. T cells, B-cell-depleted T cells, or PBMCs supplied cDNA or gDNA.

In the original workflow: Scientists estimated how many nucleated cells there were by amplifying reference gene primers. Only in-frame clones appear in the TCRdb table, and some are missing; sequencing was by immunoSEQ multiplex PCR. D and trimming come from the DNA, and the V and J calls and clone size come from that table. The sample consists of under 350,000 clones, around 88% of them appearing once. CDR1 and CDR2 (germline): GTSNPN, SVGIG (reference sequence). Between the trimmed V and J ends, which lost 1 base and 1 base, there was a span of 13 bases. This CDR3 is 15 amino acids long. The chain is built from TRBV30 and TRBJ2-5, with a weak D call TRBD2 (5 bases). This receptor was taken from a man aged 40-49 years with acute or convalescent COVID-19. The sequencing sample was made of peripheral blood. The CDR3 DNA reads as TGTGCCTGGAGTGGGTTGGACTCGCCCCAAGAGACCCAGTACTTC. It yields the protein CAWSGLDSPQETQYF.